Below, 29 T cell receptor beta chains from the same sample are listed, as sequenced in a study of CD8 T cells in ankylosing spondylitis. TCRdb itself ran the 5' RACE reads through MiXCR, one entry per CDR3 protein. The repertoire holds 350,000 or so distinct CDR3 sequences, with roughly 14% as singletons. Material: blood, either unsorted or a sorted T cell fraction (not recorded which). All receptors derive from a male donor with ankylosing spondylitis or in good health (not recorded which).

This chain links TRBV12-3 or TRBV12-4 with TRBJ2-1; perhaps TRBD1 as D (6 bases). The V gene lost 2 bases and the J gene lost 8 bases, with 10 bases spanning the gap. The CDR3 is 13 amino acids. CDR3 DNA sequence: TGTGCCAGCAGTTTAAGTGAGGGGGATGAGCAGTTCTTC. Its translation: CASSLSEGDEQFF.

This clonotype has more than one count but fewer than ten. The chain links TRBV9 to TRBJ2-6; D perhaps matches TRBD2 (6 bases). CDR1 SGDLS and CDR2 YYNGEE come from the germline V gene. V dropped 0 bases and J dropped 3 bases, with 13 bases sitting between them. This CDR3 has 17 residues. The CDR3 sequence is CASSVESGGYGANVLTF. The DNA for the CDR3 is TGTGCCAGCAGCGTAGAGAGTGGGGGGTATGGGGCCAACGTCCTGACTTTC. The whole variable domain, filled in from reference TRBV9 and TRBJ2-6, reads DSGVTQTPKHLITATGQRVTLRCSPRSGDLSVYWYQQSLDQGLQFLIQYYNGEERAKGNILERFSAQQFPDLHSELNLSSLELGDSALYFCASSVESGGYGANVLTFGAGSRLTVL.

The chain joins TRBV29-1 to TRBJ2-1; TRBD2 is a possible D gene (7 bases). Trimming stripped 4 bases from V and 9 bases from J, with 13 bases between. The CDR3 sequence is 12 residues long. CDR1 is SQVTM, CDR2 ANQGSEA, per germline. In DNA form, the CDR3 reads TGCAGCGTTGGATTCCGGGGGGCTGAGCAGTTCTTC. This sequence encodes CSVGFRGAEQFF.

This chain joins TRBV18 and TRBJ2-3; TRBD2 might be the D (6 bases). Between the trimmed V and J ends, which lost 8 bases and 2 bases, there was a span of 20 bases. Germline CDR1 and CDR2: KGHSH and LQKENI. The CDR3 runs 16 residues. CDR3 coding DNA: TGTGCCAGCCGCCGTACGGGGGAATACTACACAGATACGCAGTATTTT. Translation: CASRRTGEYYTDTQYF.

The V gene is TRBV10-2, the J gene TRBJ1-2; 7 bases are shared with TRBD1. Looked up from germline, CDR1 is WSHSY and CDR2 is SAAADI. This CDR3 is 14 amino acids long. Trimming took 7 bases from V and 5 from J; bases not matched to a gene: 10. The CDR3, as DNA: TGCGCCAGCACGAGCCAGGGGGTAGCATATGGCTACACCTTC. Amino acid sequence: CASTSQGVAYGYTF.

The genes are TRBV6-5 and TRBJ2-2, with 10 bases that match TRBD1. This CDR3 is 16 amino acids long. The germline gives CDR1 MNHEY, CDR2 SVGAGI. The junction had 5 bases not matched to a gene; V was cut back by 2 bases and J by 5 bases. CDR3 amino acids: CASSYQDRGGTGELFF. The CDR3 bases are TGTGCCAGCAGTTACCAGGACAGGGGGGGGACCGGGGAGCTGTTTTTT.

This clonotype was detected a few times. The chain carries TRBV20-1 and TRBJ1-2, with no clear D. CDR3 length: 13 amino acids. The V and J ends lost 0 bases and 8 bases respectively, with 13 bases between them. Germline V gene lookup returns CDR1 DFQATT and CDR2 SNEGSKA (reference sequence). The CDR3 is CSARDRVMGGYTF. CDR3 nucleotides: TGCAGTGCTAGAGATAGGGTCATGGGGGGCTACACCTTC.

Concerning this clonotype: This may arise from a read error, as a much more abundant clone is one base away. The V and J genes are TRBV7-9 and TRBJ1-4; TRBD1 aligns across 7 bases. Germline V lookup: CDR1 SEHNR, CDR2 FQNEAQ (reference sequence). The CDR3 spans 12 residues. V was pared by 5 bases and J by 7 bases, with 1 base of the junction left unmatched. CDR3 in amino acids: CASSRDSEKLFF. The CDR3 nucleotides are TGTGCCAGCAGCCGGGACAGTGAAAAACTGTTTTTT.

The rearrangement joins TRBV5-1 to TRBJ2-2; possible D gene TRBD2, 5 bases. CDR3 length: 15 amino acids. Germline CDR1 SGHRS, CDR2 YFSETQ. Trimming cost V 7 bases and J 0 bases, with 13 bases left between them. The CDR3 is CASGGGVSNTGELFF. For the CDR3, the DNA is TGCGCCAGCGGAGGTGGGGTTTCGAACACCGGGGAGCTGTTTTTT.

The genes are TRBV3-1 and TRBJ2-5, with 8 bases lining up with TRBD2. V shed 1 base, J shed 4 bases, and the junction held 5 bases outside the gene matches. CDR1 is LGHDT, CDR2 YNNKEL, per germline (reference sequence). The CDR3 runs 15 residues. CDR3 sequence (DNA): TGTGCCAGCAGCCAAGGTCCGGGAGGGATAGAGACCCAGTACTTC. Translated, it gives CASSQGPGGIETQYF.

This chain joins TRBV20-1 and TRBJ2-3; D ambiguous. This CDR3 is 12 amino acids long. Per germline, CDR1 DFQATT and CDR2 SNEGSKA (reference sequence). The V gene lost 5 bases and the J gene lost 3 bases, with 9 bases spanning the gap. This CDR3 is CSAVIGTDTQYF. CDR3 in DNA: TGCAGTGCTGTAATAGGGACAGATACGCAGTATTTT.

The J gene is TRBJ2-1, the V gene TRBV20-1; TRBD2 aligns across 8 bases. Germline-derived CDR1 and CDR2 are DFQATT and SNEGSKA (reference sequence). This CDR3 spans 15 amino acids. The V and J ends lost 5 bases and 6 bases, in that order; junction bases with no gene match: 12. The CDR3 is CSASPGLDALNEQFF. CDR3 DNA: TGCAGTGCTTCCCCGGGACTAGATGCCCTCAATGAGCAGTTCTTC.

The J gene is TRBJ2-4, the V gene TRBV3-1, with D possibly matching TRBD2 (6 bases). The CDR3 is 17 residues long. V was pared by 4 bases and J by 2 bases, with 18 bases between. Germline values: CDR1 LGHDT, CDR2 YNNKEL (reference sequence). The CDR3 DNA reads TGTGCCAGCAGCCCCCCCTTAGCGGAGTCCACCAAAAACATTCAGTACTTC. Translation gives CASSPPLAESTKNIQYF.

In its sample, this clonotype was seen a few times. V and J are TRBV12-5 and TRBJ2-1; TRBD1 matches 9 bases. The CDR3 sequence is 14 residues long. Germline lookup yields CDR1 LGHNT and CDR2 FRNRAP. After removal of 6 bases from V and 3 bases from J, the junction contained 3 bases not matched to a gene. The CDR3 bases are TGTGCTAGTGGACCGGGACAGGGCTACAATGAGCAGTTCTTC. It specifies CASGPGQGYNEQFF.

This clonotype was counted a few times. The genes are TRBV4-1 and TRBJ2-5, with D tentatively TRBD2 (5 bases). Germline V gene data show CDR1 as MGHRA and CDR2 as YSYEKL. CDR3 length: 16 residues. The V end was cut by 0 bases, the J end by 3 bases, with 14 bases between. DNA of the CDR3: TGCGCCAGCAGCCAAGATTGGACTTGGTTCAAAGAGACCCAGTACTTC. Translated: CASSQDWTWFKETQYF.

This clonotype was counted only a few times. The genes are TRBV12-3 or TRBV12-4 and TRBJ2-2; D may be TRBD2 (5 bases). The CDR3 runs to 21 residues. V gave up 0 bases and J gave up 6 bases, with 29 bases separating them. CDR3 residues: CASSLALGSATLILSAGELFF. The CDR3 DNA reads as TGTGCCAGCAGTTTAGCGCTAGGGAGTGCGACTCTCATTTTGAGTGCCGGGGAGCTGTTTTTT.

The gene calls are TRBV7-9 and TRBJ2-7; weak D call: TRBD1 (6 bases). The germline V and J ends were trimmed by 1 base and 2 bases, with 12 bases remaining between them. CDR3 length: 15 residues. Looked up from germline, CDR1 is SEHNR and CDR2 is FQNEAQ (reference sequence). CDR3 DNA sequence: TGTGCCAGCAGCTTAGAAAGCAGGGGACCCTACGAGCAGTACTTC. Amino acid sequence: CASSLESRGPYEQYF.

Here the CDR3 DNA reads TGCGCCAGCAGCCAAGTAAGCCAGGGCAGGTATGGCTACACCTTC. Translation: CASSQVSQGRYGYTF. The chain employs TRBV4-1 and TRBJ1-2; perhaps TRBD1 as D (5 bases). In germline, CDR1 is MGHRA, CDR2 YSYEKL. The CDR3 has 15 amino acids. V was trimmed by 1 base and J by 5 bases, leaving 14 bases between them.

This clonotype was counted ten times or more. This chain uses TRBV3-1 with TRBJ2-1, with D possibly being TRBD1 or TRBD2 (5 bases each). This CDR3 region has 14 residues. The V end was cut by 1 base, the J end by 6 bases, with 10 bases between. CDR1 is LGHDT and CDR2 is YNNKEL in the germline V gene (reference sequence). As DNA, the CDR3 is TGTGCCAGCAGCCAAGCCGGGACGCCCAATGAGCAGTTCTTC. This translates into CASSQAGTPNEQFF.

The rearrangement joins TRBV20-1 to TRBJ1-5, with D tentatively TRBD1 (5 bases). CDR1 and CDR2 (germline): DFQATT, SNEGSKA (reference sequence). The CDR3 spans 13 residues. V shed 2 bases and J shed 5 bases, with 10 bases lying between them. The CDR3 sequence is CSARPGPYQPQHF. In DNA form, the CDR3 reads TGCAGTGCTAGACCGGGGCCCTATCAGCCCCAGCATTTT.

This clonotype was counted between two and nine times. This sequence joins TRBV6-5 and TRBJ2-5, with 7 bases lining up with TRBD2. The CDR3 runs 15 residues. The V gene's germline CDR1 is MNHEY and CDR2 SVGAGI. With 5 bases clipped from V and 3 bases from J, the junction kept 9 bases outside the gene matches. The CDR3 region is CASSPSPSGKETQYF. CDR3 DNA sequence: TGTGCCAGCAGTCCCTCGCCTAGCGGAAAAGAGACCCAGTACTTC.

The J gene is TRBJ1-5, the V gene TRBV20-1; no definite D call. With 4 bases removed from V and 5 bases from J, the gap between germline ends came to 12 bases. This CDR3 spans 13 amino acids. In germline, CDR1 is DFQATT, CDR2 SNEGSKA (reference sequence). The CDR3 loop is CSATRGAYQPQHF. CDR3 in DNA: TGCAGTGCTACACGCGGAGCCTATCAGCCCCAGCATTTT.

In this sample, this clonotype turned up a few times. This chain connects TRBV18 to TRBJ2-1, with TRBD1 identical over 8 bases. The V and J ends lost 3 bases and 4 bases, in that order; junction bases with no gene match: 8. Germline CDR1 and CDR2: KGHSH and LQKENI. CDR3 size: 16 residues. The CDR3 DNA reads TGTGCCAGCTCACCGGGGAGTCAGGGGGCGTACAATGAGCAGTTCTTC. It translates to CASSPGSQGAYNEQFF.

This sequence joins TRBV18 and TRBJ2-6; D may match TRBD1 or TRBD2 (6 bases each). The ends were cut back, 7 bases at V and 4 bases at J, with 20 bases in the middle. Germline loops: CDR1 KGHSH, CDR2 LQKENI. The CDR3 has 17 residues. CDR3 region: CASFFSWGATGANVLTF. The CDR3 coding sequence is TGTGCCAGCTTCTTTAGCTGGGGGGCCACAGGGGCCAACGTCCTGACTTTC. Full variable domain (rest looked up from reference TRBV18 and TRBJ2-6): NAGVMQNPRHLVRRRGQEARLRCSPMKGHSHVYWYRQLPEEGLKFMVYLQKENIIDESGMPKERFSAEFPKEGPSILRIQQVVRGDSAAYFCASFFSWGATGANVLTFGAGSRLTVL.

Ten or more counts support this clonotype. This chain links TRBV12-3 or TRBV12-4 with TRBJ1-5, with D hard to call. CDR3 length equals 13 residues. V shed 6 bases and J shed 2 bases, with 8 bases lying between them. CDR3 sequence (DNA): TGTGCCAGCAGCTCAGAAGGCAATCAGCCCCAGCATTTT. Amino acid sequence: CASSSEGNQPQHF.

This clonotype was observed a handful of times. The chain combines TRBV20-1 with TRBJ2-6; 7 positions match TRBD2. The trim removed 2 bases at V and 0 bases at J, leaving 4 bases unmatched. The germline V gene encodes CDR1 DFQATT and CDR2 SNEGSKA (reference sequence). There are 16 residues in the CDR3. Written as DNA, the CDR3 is TGCAGTGCTAGAAAGGCGGGGGACTCTGGGGCCAACGTCCTGACTTTC. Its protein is CSARKAGDSGANVLTF.

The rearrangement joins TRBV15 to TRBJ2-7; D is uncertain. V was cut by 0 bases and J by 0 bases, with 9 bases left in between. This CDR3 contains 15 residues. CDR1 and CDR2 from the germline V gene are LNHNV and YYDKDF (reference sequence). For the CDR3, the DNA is TGTGCCACCAGCAGAGATTCGAAGTCCTCCTACGAGCAGTACTTC. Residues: CATSRDSKSSYEQYF.

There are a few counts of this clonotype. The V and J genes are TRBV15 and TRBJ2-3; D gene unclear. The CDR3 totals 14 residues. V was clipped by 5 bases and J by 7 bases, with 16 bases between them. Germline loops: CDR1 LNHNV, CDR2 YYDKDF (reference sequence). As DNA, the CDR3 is TGTGCCACCAGCCCTTCCTCCCTTAAAAATACGCAGTATTTT. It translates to CATSPSSLKNTQYF. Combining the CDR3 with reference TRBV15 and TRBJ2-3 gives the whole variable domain DAMVIQNPRYQVTQFGKPVTLSCSQTLNHNVMYWYQQKSSQAPKLLFHYYDKDFNNEADTPDNFQSRRPNTSFCFLDIRSPGLGDTAMYLCATSPSSLKNTQYFGPGTRLTVL.

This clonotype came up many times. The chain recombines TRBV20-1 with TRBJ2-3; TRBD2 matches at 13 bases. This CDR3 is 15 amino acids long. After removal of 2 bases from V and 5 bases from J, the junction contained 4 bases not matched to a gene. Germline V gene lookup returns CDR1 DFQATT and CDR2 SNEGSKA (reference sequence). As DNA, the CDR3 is TGCAGTGCTAGACTCCGGACTAGCGGGAGAGATACGCAGTATTTT. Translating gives CSARLRTSGRDTQYF.